These 5 T cell receptor beta chains share one sample of origin, sequenced in a study of blood T cell repertoires in COVID-19. The protocol was immunoSEQ multiplex PCR, while the TCRdb copy is restricted to in-frame clones and leaves out a portion. This table has 70,000 to 85,000 clones, 86% appearing once. Sequenced: peripheral blood. The receptors here all came from a woman older than 75 in a cohort sampled during active or convalescent COVID-19.

The V and J genes are TRBV29-1 and TRBJ2-2; 9 bases agree with TRBD2. The CDR3 extends over 14 amino acids. Germline values: CDR1 SQVTM, CDR2 ANQGSEA. CDR3 bases: TGCAGTGCTAATAGCGGGAGTACCTCCGGGGAGCTGTTTTTT. It is translated as CSANSGSTSGELFF.

Concerning this clone: A junction boundary mismatches the germline segment, possibly from a read error. V is TRBV24-1 and J is TRBJ1-1; 7 nucleotides match TRBD1. The CDR3 contains 13 residues. The germline CDR1 and CDR2 sequences are KGHDR and SFDVKD. CDR3 nucleotides: TGTGCCTCCAGGGACAGCCTGAACACTGAAGCTTTCTTT. Protein product: CASRDSLNTEAFF.

The V gene is TRBV28, the J gene TRBJ1-2; 11 nucleotides align to TRBD1. The CDR3 runs to 14 residues. Trimming took 7 bases from V and 4 from J; bases not matched to a gene: 5. CDR1 and CDR2 (germline): MDHEN, SYDVKM. The CDR3 loop is CASMTGTGGYGYTF. The DNA of the CDR3 is TGTGCCAGCATGACCGGGACAGGGGGCTATGGCTACACCTTC.

The chain links TRBV7-8 to TRBJ1-1, with D unclear. The germline V and J ends were trimmed by 5 bases and 4 bases, with 11 bases remaining between them. The CDR3 covers 13 residues. CDR1 and CDR2 from the germline V gene are SGHVS and FQNEAQ. The CDR3 DNA reads TGTGCCAGCAGCGAGACATCAGGCACTGAAGCTTTCTTT. This encodes CASSETSGTEAFF.

The chain has TRBV24-1 and TRBJ2-7; D possibly corresponds to TRBD2 (6 bases). Germline lookup yields CDR1 KGHDR and CDR2 SFDVKD. Between the trimmed V and J ends, which lost 4 bases and 3 bases, there was a span of 18 bases. This CDR3 comprises 16 residues. The CDR3 nucleotides are TGTGCCACCAGTGACTCCACTAGAGGAGGGGTCTACGAGCAGTACTTC. Its translation: CATSDSTRGGVYEQYF.